A single sample gave rise to the 20 T cell receptor beta chains below, sequenced in a study of blood T cell repertoires in COVID-19. Here immunoSEQ multiplex PCR was the method, and the copy in TCRdb shows in-frame clones only, minus some. The sample has 85,000 to 95,000 clones, 70% to 85% seen once. The sample taken for sequencing was peripheral blood. Receptors originate from a man in his sixties or seventies with acute or convalescent COVID-19.

The chain employs TRBV9 and TRBJ1-2; D may be TRBD1 (6 bases). Germline lookup yields CDR1 SGDLS and CDR2 YYNGEE. Trimming cost V 3 bases and J 4 bases, with 16 bases left between them. The CDR3 has 15 residues. DNA for the CDR3: TGTGCCAGCAGCGACAGACAGGCCAGTGTCTATGGCTACACCTTC. This sequence encodes CASSDRQASVYGYTF.

The rearrangement joins TRBV11-2 to TRBJ2-2; 7 bases are shared with TRBD1. Germline assignment: CDR1 SGHAT and CDR2 FQNNGV. V shed 5 bases and J 6 bases; nucleotides not matched to a gene: 6. The CDR3 consists of 14 residues. This chain's CDR3 is CASSLPGQAGELFF. The CDR3, as DNA: TGTGCCAGCAGCCTTCCAGGACAGGCCGGGGAGCTGTTTTTT.

The rearrangement joins TRBV7-9 to TRBJ2-5; 7 nucleotides agree with TRBD1. The CDR3 consists of 16 residues. The J segment lost 2 bases and the V segment lost 5 bases, leaving 11 bases of the junction unmatched. CDR1 SEHNR and CDR2 FQNEAQ come from the germline V gene (reference sequence). CDR3 nucleotides: TGTGCCAGCAGCCTCTACAGGGGTGGAAGACAAGAGACCCAGTACTTC. Encoded protein: CASSLYRGGRQETQYF.

V and J are TRBV27 and TRBJ2-5, with D tentatively TRBD1 (6 bases). Germline V gene lookup returns CDR1 MNHEY and CDR2 SMNVEV (reference sequence). The CDR3 is 16 residues long. Trimming took off 5 bases at V and 0 bases at J, with 16 bases between the two ends. DNA of the CDR3: TGTGCCAGCAGTCCGGGGACACCGGAGGACCAAGAGACCCAGTACTTC. Translating gives CASSPGTPEDQETQYF.

The J gene is TRBJ1-2, the V gene TRBV28, with TRBD1 identical over 8 bases. CDR3 length: 13 amino acids. Germline V CDR1 and CDR2: MDHEN, SYDVKM. V was pared by 5 bases and J by 6 bases, with 5 bases of the junction left unmatched. The CDR3 spells CASSPQGANGYTF. The CDR3 nucleotides read TGTGCCAGCAGTCCCCAGGGGGCGAATGGCTACACCTTC.

The J gene is TRBJ2-3, the V gene TRBV6-6; tentative D call: TRBD2 (7 bases). CDR1 is MNHNY, CDR2 SVGAGI, per germline (reference sequence). This CDR3 is built from 14 residues. V shed 4 bases and J shed 6 bases, with 14 bases lying between them. As DNA, the CDR3 is TGTGCCAGCAGTTTCGAGGGGGGGCCCGATACGCAGTATTTT. It codes for CASSFEGGPDTQYF.

This chain joins TRBV2 and TRBJ2-2; a possible D gene is TRBD1 (6 bases). The ends were cut back, 1 base at V and 6 bases at J, with 12 bases in the middle. The CDR3 is made up of 15 amino acids. Germline values: CDR1 SNHLY, CDR2 FYNNEI. CDR3 loop: CASSEGSGGSGELFF. CDR3 DNA: TGTGCCAGCAGTGAAGGTAGTGGGGGCTCCGGGGAGCTGTTTTTT. Full variable domain (remainder filled in from reference TRBV2 and TRBJ2-2): EPEVTQTPSHQVTQMGQEVILRCVPISNHLYFYWYRQILGQKVEFLVSFYNNEISEKSEIFDDQFSVERPDGSNFTLKIRSTKLEDSAMYFCASSEGSGGSGELFFGEGSRLTVL.

This sequence joins TRBV7-2 and TRBJ2-2; no reliable D call. Germline V gene sequence: CDR1 SGHTA, CDR2 FQGNSA. CDR3 size: 14 residues. Trimming left V 3 bases short and J 4 bases short, with 9 bases between. CDR3 loop: CASSLRHVTGELFF. The CDR3 DNA reads as TGTGCCAGCAGCTTGCGACACGTCACCGGGGAGCTGTTTTTT.

The gene calls are TRBV28 and TRBJ2-5; 9 bases match TRBD1. Trimming removed 5 bases from V and 5 bases from J; junction bases left unmatched: 6. Germline values: CDR1 MDHEN, CDR2 SYDVKM. The CDR3 has 14 amino acids. The CDR3 sequence is CASSPRTGVETQYF. CDR3 sequence (DNA): TGTGCCAGCAGTCCTCGGACAGGGGTGGAGACCCAGTACTTC.

The CDR3 nucleotides are TGCGCCAGCAGCCTAGGGACAGGGGGCGGAGGTGGCTACACCTTC. Encoded protein: CASSLGTGGGGGYTF. The chain links TRBV5-1 to TRBJ1-2; 12 bases are shared with TRBD1. V lost 4 bases and J lost 7; bases outside the gene matches: 8. CDR1 SGHRS and CDR2 YFSETQ come from the germline V gene. The CDR3 length is 15 residues.

This clone has only one observation. This rearrangement joins TRBV7-9 to TRBJ1-2; TRBD1 might be the D (6 bases). The V end was cut by 5 bases, the J end by 7 bases, with 23 bases between. Germline loops: CDR1 SEHNR, CDR2 FQNEAQ (reference sequence). The CDR3 contains 16 residues. Written as DNA, the CDR3 is TGTGCCAGCAGCCCAACCGGGGGGGCTCCTGGAGGTGGCTACACCTTC. Translating gives CASSPTGGAPGGGYTF.

A few counts support this clone. This rearrangement joins TRBV6-1 to TRBJ1-6; TRBD1 matches at 8 bases. The germline gives CDR1 MNHNS, CDR2 SASEGT. The CDR3 contains 14 residues. Trimming removed 3 bases from V and 7 bases from J; junction bases left unmatched: 2. DNA for the CDR3: TGTGCCAGCAGTGACAGGGGGCGGAATTCACCCCTCCACTTT. Its translation is CASSDRGRNSPLHF.

The chain links TRBV11-2 to TRBJ1-1, with 7 bases aligning to TRBD1. V lost 5 bases, J lost 0 bases, and 3 bases stayed unmatched. The CDR3 spans 14 residues. In germline, CDR1 is SGHAT, CDR2 FQNNGV. The CDR3 protein is CASSRQGLNTEAFF. The CDR3 bases are TGTGCCAGCAGCCGACAGGGATTGAACACTGAAGCTTTCTTT.

This clone showed up just a few times. J is TRBJ2-1 and V is TRBV7-3; a weak D match, TRBD2 (6 bases). Deletions cut 2 bases from V and 6 bases from J, with 11 bases between. This CDR3 spans 14 amino acids. CDR1 is SGHTA, CDR2 FQGTGA, per germline. The CDR3 DNA follows: TGTGCCAGCAGCTTACCGGGGGTAGGCAATGAGCAGTTCTTC. Translated, it gives CASSLPGVGNEQFF.

The genes are TRBV21-1 and TRBJ2-1; the table assigns TRBD2, which was not confirmed against the DNA. TRBV21-1 is labeled a pseudogene. This CDR3 comprises 16 residues. Here the CDR3 DNA reads TGTGCCAGCAGCAAAGGTCCCCTAGCGGACAACAATGAGCAGTTCTTC. It translates to CASSKGPLADNNEQFF.

The V and J genes are TRBV5-6 and TRBJ1-1, with D possibly TRBD1 on 6 matching bases. V shed 4 bases and J shed 3 bases, with 13 bases lying between them. The CDR3 contains 14 residues. Germline V CDR1 and CDR2: SGHDT, YYEEEE. The CDR3 nucleotides are TGTGCCAGCAGCCCAAACAGGGTTCACACTGAAGCTTTCTTT. Protein sequence: CASSPNRVHTEAFF.

The J gene is TRBJ1-2, the V gene TRBV2; D ambiguous. Per germline, CDR1 SNHLY and CDR2 FYNNEI. The V gene lost 0 bases and the J gene lost 9 bases, with 11 bases spanning the gap. The CDR3 sequence is 13 residues long. CDR3 DNA: TGTGCCAGCAGTGAAGCTGAAGGGAGGCGCTACACCTTC. Protein product: CASSEAEGRRYTF.

DNA for the CDR3: TGTGCCAGCAGCTTATTTGAGGGACAGGGAATCAACAGCGATGGCTACACCTTC. This translates into CASSLFEGQGINSDGYTF. This chain joins TRBV7-6 and TRBJ1-2, with TRBD1 identical over 9 bases. The CDR3 extends over 18 amino acids. J was trimmed by 6 bases and V by 2 bases; bases with no gene match: 16. CDR1 SGHVS and CDR2 FNYEAQ come from the germline V gene.

The chain has TRBV5-6 and TRBJ2-7, with D hard to call. Trimming pared 0 bases from V and 5 bases from J, leaving 6 bases between. Germline V gene data show CDR1 as SGHDT and CDR2 as YYEEEE. The CDR3 runs to 12 residues. In nucleotides, the CDR3 is TGTGCCAGCAGCTTGGGTGGGCACGAGCAGTACTTC. Protein sequence: CASSLGGHEQYF.

Notes on this clone: At one end, the junction sequence differs from germline, possibly due to a read error. CDR3 bases: TGTGCCAGCAGTCTAGGGGGACAGGGAGAACTTAGCTTC. Its translation: CASSLGGQGELSF. The chain recombines TRBV12-3 or TRBV12-4 with TRBJ2-7; TRBD1 aligns across 9 bases. This CDR3 spans 13 amino acids.